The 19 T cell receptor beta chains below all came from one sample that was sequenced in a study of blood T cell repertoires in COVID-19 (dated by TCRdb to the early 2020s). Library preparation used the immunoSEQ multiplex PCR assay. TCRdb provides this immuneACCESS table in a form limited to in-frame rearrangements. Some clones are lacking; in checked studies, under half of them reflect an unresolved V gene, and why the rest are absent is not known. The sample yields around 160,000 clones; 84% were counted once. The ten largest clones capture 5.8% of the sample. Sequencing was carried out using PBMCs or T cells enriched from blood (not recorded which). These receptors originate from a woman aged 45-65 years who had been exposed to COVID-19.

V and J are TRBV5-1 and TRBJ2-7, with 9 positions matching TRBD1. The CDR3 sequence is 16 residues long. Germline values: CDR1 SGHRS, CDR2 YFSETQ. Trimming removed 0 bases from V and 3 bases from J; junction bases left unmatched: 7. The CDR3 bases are TGCGCCAGCAGCTTGGCCCCCGGGACAGGGATCTACGAGCAGTACTTC. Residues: CASSLAPGTGIYEQYF.

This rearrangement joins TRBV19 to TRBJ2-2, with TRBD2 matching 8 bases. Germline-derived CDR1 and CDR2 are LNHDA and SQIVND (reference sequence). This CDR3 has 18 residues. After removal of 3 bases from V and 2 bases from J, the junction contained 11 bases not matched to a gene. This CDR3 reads CASSMGGGTSYNTGELFF. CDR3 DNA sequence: TGTGCCAGTAGTATGGGAGGAGGGACTAGTTATAACACCGGGGAGCTGTTTTTT.

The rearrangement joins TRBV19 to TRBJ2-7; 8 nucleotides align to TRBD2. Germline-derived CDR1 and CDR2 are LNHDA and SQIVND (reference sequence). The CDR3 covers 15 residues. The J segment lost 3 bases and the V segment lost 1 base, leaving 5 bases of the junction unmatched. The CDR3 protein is CASSIAGGTFYEQYF. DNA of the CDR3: TGTGCCAGTAGTATAGCGGGGGGGACTTTCTACGAGCAGTACTTC.

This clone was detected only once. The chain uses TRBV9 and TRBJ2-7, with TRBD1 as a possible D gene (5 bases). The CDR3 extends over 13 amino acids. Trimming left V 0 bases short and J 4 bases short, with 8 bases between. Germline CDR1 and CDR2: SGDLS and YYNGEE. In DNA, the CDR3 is TGTGCCAGCAGCGTAGAAGGACATTACGAGCAGTACTTC. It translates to CASSVEGHYEQYF. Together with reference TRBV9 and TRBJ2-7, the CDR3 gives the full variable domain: DSGVTQTPKHLITATGQRVTLRCSPRSGDLSVYWYQQSLDQGLQFLIQYYNGEERAKGNILERFSAQQFPDLHSELNLSSLELGDSALYFCASSVEGHYEQYFGPGTRLTVT.

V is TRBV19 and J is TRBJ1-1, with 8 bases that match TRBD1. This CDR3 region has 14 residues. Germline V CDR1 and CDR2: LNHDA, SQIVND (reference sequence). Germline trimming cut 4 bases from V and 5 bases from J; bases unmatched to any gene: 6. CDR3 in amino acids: CASSRTGGRTEAFF. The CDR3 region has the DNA TGTGCCAGTAGTAGAACAGGGGGTAGGACTGAAGCTTTCTTT.

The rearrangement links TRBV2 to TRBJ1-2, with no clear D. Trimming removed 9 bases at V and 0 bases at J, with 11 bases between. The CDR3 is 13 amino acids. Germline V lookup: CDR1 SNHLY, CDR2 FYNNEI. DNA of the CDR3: TGTGCCAGTACCCTTAGTACTAACTATGGCTACACCTTC. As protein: CASTLSTNYGYTF.

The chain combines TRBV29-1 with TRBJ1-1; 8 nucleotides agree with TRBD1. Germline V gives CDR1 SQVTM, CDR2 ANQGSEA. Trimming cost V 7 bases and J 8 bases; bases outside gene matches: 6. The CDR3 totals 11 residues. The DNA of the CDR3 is TGCAGCGCAAACAGGGGGACCGAAGCTTTCTTT. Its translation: CSANRGTEAFF.

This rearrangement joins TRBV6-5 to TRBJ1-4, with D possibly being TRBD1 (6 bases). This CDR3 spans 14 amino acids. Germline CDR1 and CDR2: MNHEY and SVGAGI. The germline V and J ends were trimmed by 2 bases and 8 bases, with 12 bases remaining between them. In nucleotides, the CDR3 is TGTGCCAGCAGTTACGCAGGGGTTCAAGAAAAACTGTTTTTT. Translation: CASSYAGVQEKLFF.

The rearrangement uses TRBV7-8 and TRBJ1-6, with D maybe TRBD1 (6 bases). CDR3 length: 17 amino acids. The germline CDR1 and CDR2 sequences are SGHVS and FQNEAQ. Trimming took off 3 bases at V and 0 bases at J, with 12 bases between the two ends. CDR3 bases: TGTGCCAGCAGCTTGCCCAACAGGGCCTCCTATAATTCACCCCTCCACTTT. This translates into CASSLPNRASYNSPLHF.

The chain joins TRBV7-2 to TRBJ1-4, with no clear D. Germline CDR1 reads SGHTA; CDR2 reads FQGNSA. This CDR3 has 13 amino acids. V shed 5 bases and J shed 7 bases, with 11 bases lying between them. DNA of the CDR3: TGTGCCAGCAGCAACTCGGTTGGTGAAAAACTGTTTTTT. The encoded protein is CASSNSVGEKLFF.

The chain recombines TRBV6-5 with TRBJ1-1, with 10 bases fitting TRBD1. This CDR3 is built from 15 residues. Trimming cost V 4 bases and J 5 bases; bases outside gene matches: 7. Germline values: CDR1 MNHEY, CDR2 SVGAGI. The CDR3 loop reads CASSSPTGGFTEAFF. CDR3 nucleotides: TGTGCCAGCAGTTCACCGACAGGGGGCTTTACTGAAGCTTTCTTT.

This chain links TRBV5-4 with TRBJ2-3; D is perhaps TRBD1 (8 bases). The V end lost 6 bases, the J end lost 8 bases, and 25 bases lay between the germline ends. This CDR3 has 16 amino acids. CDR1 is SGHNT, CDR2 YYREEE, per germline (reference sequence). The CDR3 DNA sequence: TGTGCCAGCACCCTGGGGGGGGACAGGTCGAGGAGTACGCAGTATTTT. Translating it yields CASTLGGDRSRSTQYF.

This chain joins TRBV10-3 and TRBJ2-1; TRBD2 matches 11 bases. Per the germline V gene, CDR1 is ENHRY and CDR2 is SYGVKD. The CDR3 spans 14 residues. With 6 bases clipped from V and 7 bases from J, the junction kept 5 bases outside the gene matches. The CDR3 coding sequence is TGTGCCATCAGCCAGGGACTAGCGGTAAATGAGCAGTTCTTC. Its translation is CAISQGLAVNEQFF.

The CDR3 sequence is CASSSPWTTGANVLTF. The CDR3 DNA follows: TGTGCCAGCAGTTCCCCATGGACAACTGGGGCCAACGTCCTGACTTTC. This chain links TRBV6-2 or TRBV6-3 with TRBJ2-6, with D possibly matching TRBD1 (5 bases). This CDR3 comprises 16 residues. Trimming took off 4 bases at V and 2 bases at J, with 12 bases between the two ends. Per germline, CDR1 MNHEY and CDR2 SVGEGT.

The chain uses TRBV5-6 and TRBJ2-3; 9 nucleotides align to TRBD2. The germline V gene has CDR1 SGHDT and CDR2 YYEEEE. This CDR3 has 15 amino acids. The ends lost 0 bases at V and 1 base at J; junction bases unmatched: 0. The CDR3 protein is CASSLVAGGTDTQYF. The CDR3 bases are TGTGCCAGCAGCTTGGTAGCGGGAGGCACAGATACGCAGTATTTT.

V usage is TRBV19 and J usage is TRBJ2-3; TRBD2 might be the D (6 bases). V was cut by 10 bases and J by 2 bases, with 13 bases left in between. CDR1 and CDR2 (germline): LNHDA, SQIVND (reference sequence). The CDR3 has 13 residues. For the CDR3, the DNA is TGTGCCACCGCGGAGGGCCTCACAGATACGCAGTATTTT. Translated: CATAEGLTDTQYF.

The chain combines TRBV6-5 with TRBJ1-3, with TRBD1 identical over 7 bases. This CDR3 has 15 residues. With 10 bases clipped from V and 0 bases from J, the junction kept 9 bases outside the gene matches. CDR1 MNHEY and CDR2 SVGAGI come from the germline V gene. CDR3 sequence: CATRQGATSGNTIYF. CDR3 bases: TGTGCCACCAGACAGGGAGCTACCTCTGGAAACACCATATATTTT.

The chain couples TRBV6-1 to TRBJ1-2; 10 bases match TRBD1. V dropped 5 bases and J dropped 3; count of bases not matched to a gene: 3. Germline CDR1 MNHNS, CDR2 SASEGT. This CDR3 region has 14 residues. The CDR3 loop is CASSMTGGDYGYTF. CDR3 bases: TGTGCCAGCAGTATGACAGGGGGCGACTATGGCTACACCTTC.

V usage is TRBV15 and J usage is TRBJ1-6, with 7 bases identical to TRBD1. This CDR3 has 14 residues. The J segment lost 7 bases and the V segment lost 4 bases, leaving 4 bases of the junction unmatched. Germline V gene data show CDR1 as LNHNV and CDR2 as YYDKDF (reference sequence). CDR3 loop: CATSIGQANSPLHF. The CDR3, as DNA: TGTGCCACCAGCATAGGACAGGCCAATTCACCCCTCCACTTT.